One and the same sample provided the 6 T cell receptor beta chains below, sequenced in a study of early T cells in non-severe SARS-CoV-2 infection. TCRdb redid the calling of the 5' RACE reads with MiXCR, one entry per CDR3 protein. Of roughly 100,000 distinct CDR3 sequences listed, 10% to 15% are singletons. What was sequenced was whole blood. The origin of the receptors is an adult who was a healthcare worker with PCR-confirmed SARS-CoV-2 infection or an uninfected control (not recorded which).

The CDR3 here is CASSLTDGDTQYF. The DNA of the CDR3 is TGTGCCAGCAGCTTAACGGACGGCGATACGCAGTATTTT. V is TRBV7-2 and J is TRBJ2-3, with D unclear. The germline gives CDR1 SGHTA, CDR2 FQGNSA. The CDR3 is 13 residues long. V lost 2 bases and J lost 6, with 9 bases in between.

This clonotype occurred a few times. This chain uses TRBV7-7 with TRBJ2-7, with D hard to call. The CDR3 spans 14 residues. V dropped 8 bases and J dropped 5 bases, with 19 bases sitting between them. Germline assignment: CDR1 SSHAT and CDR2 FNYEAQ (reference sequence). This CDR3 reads CASVSTRSFHEQYF. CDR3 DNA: TGTGCCAGCGTGAGCACCCGATCATTTCACGAGCAGTACTTC.

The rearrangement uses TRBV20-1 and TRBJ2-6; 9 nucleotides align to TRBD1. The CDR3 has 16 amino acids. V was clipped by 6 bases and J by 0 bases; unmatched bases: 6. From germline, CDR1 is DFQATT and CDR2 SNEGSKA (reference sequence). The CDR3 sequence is CSAADRGVSGANVLTF. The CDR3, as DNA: TGCAGTGCAGCGGACAGGGGTGTCTCTGGGGCCAACGTCCTGACTTTC.

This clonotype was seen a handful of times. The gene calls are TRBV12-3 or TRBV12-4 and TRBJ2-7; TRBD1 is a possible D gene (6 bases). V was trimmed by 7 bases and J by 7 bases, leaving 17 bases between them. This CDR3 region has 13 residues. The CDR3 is CASTQGAVSEQYF. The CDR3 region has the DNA TGTGCCAGCACACAGGGCGCTGTCTCGGAGCAGTACTTC.

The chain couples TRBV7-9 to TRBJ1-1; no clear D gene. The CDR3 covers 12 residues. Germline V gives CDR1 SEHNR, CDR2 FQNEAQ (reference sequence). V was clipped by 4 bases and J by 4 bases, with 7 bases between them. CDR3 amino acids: CASSSPRTEAFF. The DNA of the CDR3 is TGTGCCAGCAGCTCCCCCCGCACTGAAGCTTTCTTT.

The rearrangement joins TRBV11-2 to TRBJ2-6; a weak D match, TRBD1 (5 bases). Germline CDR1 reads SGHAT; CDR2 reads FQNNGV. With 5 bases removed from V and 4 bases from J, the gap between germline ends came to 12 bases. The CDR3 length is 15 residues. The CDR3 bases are TGTGCCAGCAGCAAAGACAGCATGGGGGCCAACGTCCTGACTTTC. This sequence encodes CASSKDSMGANVLTF.